This paragraph covers one TCR beta chain sequence. Assay: immunoSEQ multiplex PCR; the TCRdb copy retains only in-frame clones and omits some. The sample includes more than 200,000 clones, over 70% of them seen just once. The data belong to a study of blood T cell repertoires in COVID-19. Study background: Specimens from acute and convalescent COVID-19 originated in the United States, Italy and Spain. T cells, B-cell-depleted T cells, or PBMCs supplied cDNA or gDNA.

This CDR3 comprises 16 residues. J lost 6 bases, V lost 1 base, and 5 bases had no gene match. In germline, CDR1 is SNHLY, CDR2 FYNNEI. This receptor was identified in a woman in her fifties or sixties with acute or convalescent COVID-19. The rearrangement links TRBV2 to TRBJ2-1, with TRBD1 matching over 11 bases. The sample was peripheral blood. CDR3 sequence (DNA): TGTGCCAGCAGTGAAGGGGGGACAGGGGGATTCAATGAGCAGTTCTTC. Protein sequence: CASSEGGTGGFNEQFF.